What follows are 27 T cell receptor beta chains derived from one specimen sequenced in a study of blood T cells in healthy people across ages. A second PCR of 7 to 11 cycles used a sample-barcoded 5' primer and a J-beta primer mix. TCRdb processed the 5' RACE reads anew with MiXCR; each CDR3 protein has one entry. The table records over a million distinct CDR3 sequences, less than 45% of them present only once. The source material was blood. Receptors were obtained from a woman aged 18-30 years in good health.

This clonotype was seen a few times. The CDR3 DNA follows: TGCGCCAGCAGCCGCTATCCCCAGGGATCCTCCTACAATGAGCAGTTCTTC. Translation: CASSRYPQGSSYNEQFF. The chain links TRBV4-3 to TRBJ2-1, with D possibly being TRBD1 (5 bases). The CDR3 contains 17 residues. CDR1 and CDR2 (germline): LGHNA, YSLEER. V was clipped by 4 bases and J by 0 bases, with 16 bases between them.

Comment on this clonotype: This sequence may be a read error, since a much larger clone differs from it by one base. The chain's CDR3 is CASNFHVEGLYTF. In DNA form, the CDR3 reads TGTGCCAGCAACTTTCACGTGGAGGGCCTCTACACCTTC. V usage is TRBV11-2 and J usage is TRBJ1-2; the D is unclear. There are 13 residues in the CDR3. Looked up from germline, CDR1 is SGHAT and CDR2 is FQNNGV. The germline V and J ends were trimmed by 7 bases and 10 bases, with 19 bases remaining between them.

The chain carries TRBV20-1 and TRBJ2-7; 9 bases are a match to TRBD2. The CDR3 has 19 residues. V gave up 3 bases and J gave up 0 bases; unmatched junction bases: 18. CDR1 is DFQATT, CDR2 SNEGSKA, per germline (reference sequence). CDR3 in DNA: TGCAGTGCTAGGGGGAAACTAGCGGGTAAACCGCCTGCCTCCTACGAGCAGTACTTC. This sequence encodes CSARGKLAGKPPASYEQYF.

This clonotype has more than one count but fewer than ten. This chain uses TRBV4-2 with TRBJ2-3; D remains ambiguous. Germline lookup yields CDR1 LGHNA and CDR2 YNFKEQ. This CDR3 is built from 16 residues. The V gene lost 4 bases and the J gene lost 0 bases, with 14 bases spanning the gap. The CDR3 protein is CASSRQLAPSTDTQYF. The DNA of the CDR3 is TGTGCCAGCAGCCGACAACTGGCCCCTAGCACAGATACGCAGTATTTT.

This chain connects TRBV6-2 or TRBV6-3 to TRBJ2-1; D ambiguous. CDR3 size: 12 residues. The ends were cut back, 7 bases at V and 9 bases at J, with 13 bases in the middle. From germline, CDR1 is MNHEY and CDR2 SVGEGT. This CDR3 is CASKPRVGEQFF. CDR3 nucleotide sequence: TGTGCCAGCAAACCCCGTGTTGGTGAGCAGTTCTTC.

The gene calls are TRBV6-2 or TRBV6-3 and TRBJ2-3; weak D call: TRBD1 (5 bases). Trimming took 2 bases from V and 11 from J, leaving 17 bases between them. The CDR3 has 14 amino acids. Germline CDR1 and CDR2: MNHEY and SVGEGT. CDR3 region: CASSYRTPQGRQYF. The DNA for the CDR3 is TGTGCCAGCAGTTACAGGACACCCCAAGGCCGGCAGTATTTT.

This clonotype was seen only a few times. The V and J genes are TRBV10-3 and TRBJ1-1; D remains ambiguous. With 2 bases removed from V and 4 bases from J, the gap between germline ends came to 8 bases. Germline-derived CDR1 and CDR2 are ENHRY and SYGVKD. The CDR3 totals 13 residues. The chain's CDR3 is CAISERFGTEAFF. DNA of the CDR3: TGTGCCATCAGTGAGCGCTTCGGCACTGAAGCTTTCTTT.

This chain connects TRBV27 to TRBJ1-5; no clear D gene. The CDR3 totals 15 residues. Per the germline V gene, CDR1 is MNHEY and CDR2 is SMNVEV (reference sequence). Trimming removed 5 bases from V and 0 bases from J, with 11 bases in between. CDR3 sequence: CASSPDAYSNQPQHF. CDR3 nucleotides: TGTGCCAGCAGTCCGGACGCTTATAGCAATCAGCCCCAGCATTTT.

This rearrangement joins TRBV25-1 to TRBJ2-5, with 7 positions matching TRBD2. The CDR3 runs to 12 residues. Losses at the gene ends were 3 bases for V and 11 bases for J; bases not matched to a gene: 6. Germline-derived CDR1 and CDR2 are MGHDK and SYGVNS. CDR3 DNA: TGTGCCAGCAGTGAGGTCCCCGGGGGGCAGTACTTC. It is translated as CASSEVPGGQYF.

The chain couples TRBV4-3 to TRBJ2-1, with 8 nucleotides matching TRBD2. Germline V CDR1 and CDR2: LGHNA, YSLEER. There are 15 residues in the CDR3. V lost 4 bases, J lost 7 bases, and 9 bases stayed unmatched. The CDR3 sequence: CASSRLAGRGNEQFF. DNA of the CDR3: TGCGCCAGCAGCCGATTAGCGGGGAGGGGAAATGAGCAGTTCTTC.

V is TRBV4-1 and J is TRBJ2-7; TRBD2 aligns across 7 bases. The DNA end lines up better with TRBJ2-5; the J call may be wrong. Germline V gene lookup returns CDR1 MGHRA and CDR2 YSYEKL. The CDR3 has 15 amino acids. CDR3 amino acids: CASSWFVAGEETQYF. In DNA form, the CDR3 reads TGCGCCAGCAGCTGGTTTGTGGCGGGGGAGGAGACCCAGTACTTC.

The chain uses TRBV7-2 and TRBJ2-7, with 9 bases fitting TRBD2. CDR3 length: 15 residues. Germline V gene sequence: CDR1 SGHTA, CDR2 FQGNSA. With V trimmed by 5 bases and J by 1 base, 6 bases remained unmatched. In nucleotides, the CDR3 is TGTGCCAGCAGCCATAGCGGGAGCCTTTCCTACGAGCAGTACTTC. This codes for CASSHSGSLSYEQYF.

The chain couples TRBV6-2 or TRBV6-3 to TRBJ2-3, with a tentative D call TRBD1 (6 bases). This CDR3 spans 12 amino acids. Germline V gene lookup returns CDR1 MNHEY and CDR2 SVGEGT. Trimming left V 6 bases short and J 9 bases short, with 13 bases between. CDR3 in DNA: TGTGCCAGCAGGCAAACAGGGTCCACGCAGTATTTT. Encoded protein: CASRQTGSTQYF.

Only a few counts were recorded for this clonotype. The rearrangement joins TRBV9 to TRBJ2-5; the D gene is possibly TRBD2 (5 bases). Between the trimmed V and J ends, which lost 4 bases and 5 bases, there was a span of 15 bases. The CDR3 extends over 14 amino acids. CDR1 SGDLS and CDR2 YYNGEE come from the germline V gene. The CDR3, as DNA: TGTGCCAGCAGCACGGACGGGAAGAGGGAGACCCAGTACTTC. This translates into CASSTDGKRETQYF.

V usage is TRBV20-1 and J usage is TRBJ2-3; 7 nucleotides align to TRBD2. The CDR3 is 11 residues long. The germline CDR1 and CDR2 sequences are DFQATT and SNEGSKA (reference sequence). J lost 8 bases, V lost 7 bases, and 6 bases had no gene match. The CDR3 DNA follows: TGCAGTGTCCTCACTAGCGTTACGCAGTATTTT. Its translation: CSVLTSVTQYF.

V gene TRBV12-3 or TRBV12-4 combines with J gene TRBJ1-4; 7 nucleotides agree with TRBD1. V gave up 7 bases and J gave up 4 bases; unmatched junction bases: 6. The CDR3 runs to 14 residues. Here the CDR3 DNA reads TGTGCCAGCACTTCGGGGACAGATAATGAAAAACTGTTTTTT. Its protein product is CASTSGTDNEKLFF.

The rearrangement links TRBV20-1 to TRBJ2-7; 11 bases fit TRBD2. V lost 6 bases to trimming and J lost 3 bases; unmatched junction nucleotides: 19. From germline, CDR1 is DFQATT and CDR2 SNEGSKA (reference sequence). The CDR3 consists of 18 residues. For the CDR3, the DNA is TGCAGTGCCCATCAACTCACTAGCGGGAGCGCCTCTGGCTACGAGCAGTACTTC. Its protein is CSAHQLTSGSASGYEQYF.

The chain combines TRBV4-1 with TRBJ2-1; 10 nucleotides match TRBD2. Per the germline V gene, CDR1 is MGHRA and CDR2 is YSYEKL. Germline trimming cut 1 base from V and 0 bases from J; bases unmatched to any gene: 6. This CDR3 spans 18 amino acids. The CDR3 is CASSQALAGVPSYNEQFF. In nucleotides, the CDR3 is TGCGCCAGCAGCCAAGCCCTAGCGGGGGTCCCCTCCTACAATGAGCAGTTCTTC.

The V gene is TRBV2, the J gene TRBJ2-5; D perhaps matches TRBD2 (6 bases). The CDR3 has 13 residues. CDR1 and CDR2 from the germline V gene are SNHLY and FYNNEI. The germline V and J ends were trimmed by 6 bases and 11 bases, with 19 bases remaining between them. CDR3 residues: CASRNPSSGEQYF. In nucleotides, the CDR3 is TGTGCCAGCAGAAACCCCAGCTCGGGGGAGCAGTACTTC.

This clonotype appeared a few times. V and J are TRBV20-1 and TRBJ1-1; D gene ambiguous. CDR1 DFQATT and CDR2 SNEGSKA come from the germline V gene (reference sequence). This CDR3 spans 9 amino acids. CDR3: CSAQREAFF. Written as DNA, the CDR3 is TGCAGCGCCCAGCGTGAAGCTTTCTTT.

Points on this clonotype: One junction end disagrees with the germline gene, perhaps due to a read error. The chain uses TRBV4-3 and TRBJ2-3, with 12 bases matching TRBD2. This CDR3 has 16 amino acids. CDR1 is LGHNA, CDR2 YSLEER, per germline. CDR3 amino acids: CASGQELAGGPATQYF. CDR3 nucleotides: TGCGCCAGCGGCCAAGAGCTAGCGGGAGGGCCGGCTACGCAGTATTTT.

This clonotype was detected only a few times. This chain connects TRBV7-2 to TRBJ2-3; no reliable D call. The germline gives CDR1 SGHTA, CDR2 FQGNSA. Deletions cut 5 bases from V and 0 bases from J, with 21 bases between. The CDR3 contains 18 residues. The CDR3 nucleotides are TGTGCCAGCAGCCCTACTCCCCGTTGGACGGTGAGCACAGATACGCAGTATTTT. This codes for CASSPTPRWTVSTDTQYF.

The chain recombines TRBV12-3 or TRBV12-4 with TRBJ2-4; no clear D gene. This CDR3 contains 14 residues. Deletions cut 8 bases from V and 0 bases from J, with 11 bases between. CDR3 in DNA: TGTGCCAGCCGTGGACGGGCAGCCAAAAACATTCAGTACTTC. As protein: CASRGRAAKNIQYF.

The DNA of the CDR3 is TGTGCCAGCAGCGACCACTGGACAGATACGCAGTATTTT. Amino acids: CASSDHWTDTQYF. The V and J genes are TRBV21-1 and TRBJ2-3. TRBV21-1 is a pseudogene. CDR3 size: 13 residues.

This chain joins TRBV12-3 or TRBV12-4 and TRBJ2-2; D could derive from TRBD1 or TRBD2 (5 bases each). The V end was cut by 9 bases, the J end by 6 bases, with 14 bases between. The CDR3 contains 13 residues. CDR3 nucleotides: TGTGCCAGTAAGTGGGGGTGGTCCGGGGAGCTGTTTTTT. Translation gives CASKWGWSGELFF.

The CDR3 loop is CSARQGGRNEQYF. For the CDR3, the DNA is TGCAGTGCGCGGCAGGGGGGTCGCAATGAGCAGTACTTC. This sequence joins TRBV20-1 and TRBJ2-7; the D gene is possibly TRBD1 (7 bases). This CDR3 is built from 13 residues. V shed 6 bases and J shed 7 bases, with 19 bases lying between them. Germline lookup yields CDR1 DFQATT and CDR2 SNEGSKA (reference sequence).

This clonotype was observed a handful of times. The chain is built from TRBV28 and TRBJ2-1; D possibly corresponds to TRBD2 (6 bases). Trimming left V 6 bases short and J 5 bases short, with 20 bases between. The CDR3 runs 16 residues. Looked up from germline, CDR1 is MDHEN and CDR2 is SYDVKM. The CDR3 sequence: CASRRDRDWPNNEQFF. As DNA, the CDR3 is TGTGCCAGCAGAAGAGACCGGGACTGGCCTAACAATGAGCAGTTCTTC.